What follows are 26 T cell receptor beta chains derived from one specimen sequenced in a study of blood T cell repertoires in COVID-19. The protocol was immunoSEQ multiplex PCR, while the TCRdb copy is restricted to in-frame clones and leaves out a portion. This table holds around 210,000 clones, around nine tenths found once. The sample was peripheral blood. All receptors come from a man aged 50 to 59 with COVID-19, enrolled during active disease.

The chain uses TRBV19 and TRBJ1-5, with D possibly being TRBD1 (6 bases). V was cut by 3 bases and J by 0 bases, with 15 bases left in between. Per germline, CDR1 LNHDA and CDR2 SQIVND (reference sequence). This CDR3 contains 17 residues. The CDR3 DNA reads TGTGCCAGTAGTATGCTCAGGGGACCGTATAGCAATCAGCCCCAGCATTTT. It yields the protein CASSMLRGPYSNQPQHF.

Comments on this clone: The sample has other DNA sequences that encode this CDR3 too. The genes are TRBV28 and TRBJ1-2; TRBD1 matches 8 bases. V gave up 3 bases and J gave up 8 bases; unmatched junction bases: 5. Germline CDR1 reads MDHEN; CDR2 reads SYDVKM. The CDR3 covers 13 residues. This CDR3 is CASSFQGAVGYTF. The CDR3 nucleotides are TGTGCCAGCAGTTTTCAGGGGGCGGTGGGCTACACCTTC.

V is TRBV2 and J is TRBJ2-3, with D hard to call. Germline V gene lookup returns CDR1 SNHLY and CDR2 FYNNEI. Trimming pared 8 bases from V and 1 base from J, leaving 16 bases between. The CDR3 loop spans 15 amino acids. Here the CDR3 reads CASVVGPSGTDTQYF. The CDR3 nucleotides read TGTGCCAGCGTTGTAGGCCCGAGCGGCACAGATACGCAGTATTTT.

This chain joins TRBV20-1 and TRBJ1-4; D unresolved. The CDR3 has 14 amino acids. Trimming pared 3 bases from V and 4 bases from J, leaving 12 bases between. Germline CDR1 and CDR2: DFQATT and SNEGSKA (reference sequence). The CDR3 sequence: CSASNPVLNEKLFF. In DNA, the CDR3 is TGCAGTGCTAGTAATCCGGTTCTTAATGAAAAACTGTTTTTT.

This rearrangement joins TRBV27 to TRBJ2-7; 9 bases are shared with TRBD2. Trimming at V came to 3 bases and at J to 4 bases, leaving 1 base not matched to a gene. The CDR3 extends over 13 amino acids. The germline CDR1 and CDR2 sequences are MNHEY and SMNVEV (reference sequence). CDR3 sequence: CASSFGLAYEQYF. CDR3 in DNA: TGTGCCAGCAGTTTCGGACTAGCGTACGAGCAGTACTTC.

The chain has TRBV6-5 and TRBJ2-3; D not resolved. The V end was cut by 7 bases, the J end by 0 bases, with 8 bases between. Looked up from germline, CDR1 is MNHEY and CDR2 is SVGAGI. CDR3 length equals 13 residues. The CDR3 loop reads CASIPRSTDTQYF. The CDR3, as DNA: TGTGCCAGCATTCCGCGGAGCACAGATACGCAGTATTTT.

V is TRBV5-4 and J is TRBJ1-1; perhaps TRBD1 as D (5 bases). Looked up from germline, CDR1 is SGHNT and CDR2 is YYREEE (reference sequence). This CDR3 spans 15 amino acids. V lost 4 bases and J lost 6, with 19 bases in between. CDR3 coding DNA: TGTGCCAGCAGCCTGGGAGCGAAGGGGTACTCTGAAGCTTTCTTT. Residues: CASSLGAKGYSEAFF. The full variable domain, its missing parts supplied by reference TRBV5-4 and TRBJ1-1, is ETGVTQSPTHLIKTRGQQVTLRCSSQSGHNTVSWYQQALGQGPQFIFQYYREEENGRGNFPPRFSGLQFPNYSSELNVNALELDDSALYLCASSLGAKGYSEAFFGQGTRLTVV.

The gene calls are TRBV5-1 and TRBJ2-5, with 8 nucleotides matching TRBD1. This CDR3 region has 15 residues. V shed 4 bases, J shed 5 bases, and the junction held 10 bases outside the gene matches. The V gene's germline CDR1 is SGHRS and CDR2 YFSETQ. In DNA, the CDR3 is TGCGCCAGCAGCCCCACGCAGGGGGCACGGGAGACCCAGTACTTC. This gives the protein CASSPTQGARETQYF.

V gene TRBV7-3 combines with J gene TRBJ2-2; TRBD2 matches 9 bases. The trim removed 5 bases at V and 8 bases at J, leaving 12 bases unmatched. This CDR3 is built from 16 residues. Germline V gives CDR1 SGHTA, CDR2 FQGTGA. DNA of the CDR3: TGTGCCAGCAGCCCAAAAGCGGGAGGAAGCTCTGGGGAGCTGTTTTTT. As protein: CASSPKAGGSSGELFF. The full variable domain, its missing parts supplied by reference TRBV7-3 and TRBJ2-2, is GAGVSQTPSNKVTEKGKYVELRCDPISGHTALYWYRQSLGQGPEFLIYFQGTGAADDSGLPNDRFFAVRPEGSVSTLKIQRTERGDSAVYLCASSPKAGGSSGELFFGEGSRLTVL.

The chain joins TRBV19 to TRBJ2-2; the D gene is possibly TRBD2 (6 bases). This CDR3 has 15 amino acids. The V gene lost 5 bases and the J gene lost 0 bases, with 10 bases spanning the gap. Germline V gene lookup returns CDR1 LNHDA and CDR2 SQIVND (reference sequence). CDR3 bases: TGTGCCAGTAGTCTCGGGACTCCGAACACCGGGGAGCTGTTTTTT. Translated: CASSLGTPNTGELFF.

This chain uses TRBV19 with TRBJ2-1, with D perhaps matching TRBD2 (6 bases). Germline V gives CDR1 LNHDA, CDR2 SQIVND (reference sequence). This CDR3 contains 19 residues. The V end was cut by 1 base, the J end by 4 bases, with 23 bases between. In DNA form, the CDR3 reads TGTGCCAGTAGTATAGGTCTAGGCCCGGGAGACGGTACATACAATGAGCAGTTCTTC. This encodes CASSIGLGPGDGTYNEQFF. The full variable domain, in which reference TRBV19 and TRBJ2-1 provide the parts outside the CDR3, is DGGITQSPKYLFRKEGQNVTLSCEQNLNHDAMYWYRQDPGQGLRLIYYSQIVNDFQKGDIAEGYSVSREKKESFPLTVTSAQKNPTAFYLCASSIGLGPGDGTYNEQFFGPGTRLTVL.

The V gene is TRBV7-3, the J gene TRBJ1-6; 9 bases are a match to TRBD1. With V trimmed by 4 bases and J by 9 bases, 7 bases remained unmatched. The germline V gene has CDR1 SGHTA and CDR2 FQGTGA. CDR3 length equals 15 residues. The CDR3 region is CASSSTGTGFSPLHF. The CDR3 DNA reads as TGTGCCAGCAGCTCTACCGGGACAGGGTTTTCACCCCTCCACTTT. The full variable domain, completed using reference TRBV7-3 and TRBJ1-6, is GAGVSQTPSNKVTEKGKYVELRCDPISGHTALYWYRQSLGQGPEFLIYFQGTGAADDSGLPNDRFFAVRPEGSVSTLKIQRTERGDSAVYLCASSSTGTGFSPLHFGNGTRLTVT.

The V call is TRBV30, the J call TRBJ1-1, with unresolved D. The V gene's germline CDR1 is GTSNPN and CDR2 SVGIG (reference sequence). V was cut by 5 bases and J by 3 bases, with 13 bases left in between. The CDR3 runs to 13 residues. This chain's CDR3 is CAWGTMEYTEAFF. The DNA of the CDR3 is TGTGCCTGGGGCACTATGGAGTACACTGAAGCTTTCTTT.

CDR3 in DNA: TGTGCCAGTGGGCAGCGGGAGGCCGGAGAGACCCAGTACTTC. It encodes CASGQREAGETQYF. This sequence joins TRBV19 and TRBJ2-5; TRBD2 matches 9 bases. CDR1 is LNHDA, CDR2 SQIVND, per germline (reference sequence). The CDR3 spans 14 residues. After removal of 8 bases from V and 4 bases from J, the junction contained 8 bases not matched to a gene.

The chain carries TRBV6-2 or TRBV6-3 and TRBJ2-2, with 7 bases identical to TRBD1. Germline CDR1 reads MNHEY; CDR2 reads SVGEGT. V lost 5 bases and J lost 6; bases outside the gene matches: 12. CDR3 length: 16 amino acids. CDR3 region: CASSRIGTAVAGELFF. In DNA, the CDR3 is TGTGCCAGCAGTCGTATCGGGACAGCCGTCGCCGGGGAGCTGTTTTTT.

The chain carries TRBV7-6 and TRBJ2-1, with 11 nucleotides matching TRBD2. The CDR3 is 17 residues long. V trimming: 4 bases; J trimming: 5 bases; junction bases outside the gene matches: 10. The V gene's germline CDR1 is SGHVS and CDR2 FNYEAQ. The CDR3, as DNA: TGTGCCAGCAGCTCCGAAGGACTAGCGGGCCCAAACAATGAGCAGTTCTTC. Encoded protein: CASSSEGLAGPNNEQFF.

Here the CDR3 reads CASGLVFGQAGADEQYF. In DNA form, the CDR3 reads TGTGCTAGTGGTTTGGTATTCGGTCAAGCGGGGGCCGATGAGCAGTACTTC. V usage is TRBV12-5 and J usage is TRBJ2-7, with TRBD2 matching 8 bases. The CDR3 consists of 17 residues. Trimming removed 0 bases from V and 7 bases from J; junction bases left unmatched: 14. The germline V gene encodes CDR1 LGHNT and CDR2 FRNRAP. The variable domain in full, completed from reference TRBV12-5 and TRBJ2-7, reads DARVTQTPRHKVTEMGQEVTMRCQPILGHNTVFWYRQTMMQGLELLAYFRNRAPLDDSGMPKDRFSAEMPDATLATLKIQPSEPRDSAVYFCASGLVFGQAGADEQYFGPGTRLTVT.

V gene TRBV19 combines with J gene TRBJ2-7, with 9 bases fitting TRBD1. Trimming at V came to 2 bases and at J to 4 bases, leaving 6 bases not matched to a gene. Germline-derived CDR1 and CDR2 are LNHDA and SQIVND (reference sequence). This CDR3 comprises 15 residues. The CDR3 here is CASSIYGQGRYEQYF. CDR3 DNA: TGTGCCAGTAGTATATACGGACAGGGGCGGTACGAGCAGTACTTC.

The chain employs TRBV7-2 and TRBJ2-3; 8 nucleotides line up with TRBD2. The junction had 7 bases not matched to a gene; V was cut back by 1 base and J by 1 base. From germline, CDR1 is SGHTA and CDR2 FQGNSA. This CDR3 comprises 17 residues. The CDR3 DNA sequence: TGTGCCAGCAGCTTAGTTACTAGCGGAACCCGCACAGATACGCAGTATTTT. This translates into CASSLVTSGTRTDTQYF.

The V and J genes are TRBV7-2 and TRBJ1-5; TRBD1 aligns across 9 bases. The CDR3 spans 15 residues. Germline loops: CDR1 SGHTA, CDR2 FQGNSA. The junction had 5 bases not matched to a gene; V was cut back by 1 base and J by 7 bases. CDR3 sequence reads: CASSLGGQGWQPQHF. CDR3 bases: TGTGCCAGCAGCTTAGGGGGACAGGGTTGGCAGCCCCAGCATTTT.

In nucleotides, the CDR3 is TGTGCCAGCAGTCCGGCTACAGGGGCTTCACCCCTCCACTTT. Protein: CASSPATGASPLHF. This chain connects TRBV28 to TRBJ1-6; TRBD1 matches 7 bases. Looked up from germline, CDR1 is MDHEN and CDR2 is SYDVKM. The CDR3 loop spans 14 amino acids. With 5 bases clipped from V and 9 bases from J, the junction kept 7 bases outside the gene matches.

The chain is built from TRBV9 and TRBJ2-2, with D possibly matching TRBD1 (5 bases). This CDR3 is built from 13 residues. The V end lost 0 bases, the J end lost 10 bases, and 10 bases lay between the germline ends. From germline, CDR1 is SGDLS and CDR2 YYNGEE. The CDR3 DNA sequence: TGTGCCAGCAGCGTAGGGGGCCCGGAGGAGCTGTTTTTT. Protein sequence: CASSVGGPEELFF.

The rearrangement uses TRBV7-9 and TRBJ1-1, with a tentative D call TRBD1 (5 bases). CDR3 size: 13 residues. CDR1 is SEHNR, CDR2 FQNEAQ, per germline (reference sequence). The ends were cut back, 4 bases at V and 5 bases at J, with 11 bases in the middle. Here the CDR3 reads CASSSMGGTEAFF. CDR3 DNA: TGTGCCAGCAGCTCCATGGGGGGGACTGAAGCTTTCTTT.

The V gene is TRBV27, the J gene TRBJ2-1, with 9 nucleotides matching TRBD2. Germline CDR1 reads MNHEY; CDR2 reads SMNVEV (reference sequence). This CDR3 spans 15 amino acids. Trimming removed 6 bases from V and 4 bases from J; junction bases left unmatched: 7. The CDR3 region has the DNA TGTGCCAGCAGCTCAACTAGCGGGCATTACAATGAGCAGTTCTTC. Translating it yields CASSSTSGHYNEQFF.

This clone was observed a single time. The chain has TRBV29-1 and TRBJ1-1, with no clear D. The germline V gene has CDR1 SQVTM and CDR2 ANQGSEA. The CDR3 is made up of 11 amino acids. The V end lost 4 bases, the J end lost 11 bases, and 14 bases lay between the germline ends. CDR3 sequence reads: CSVVPGQAAFF. Here the CDR3 DNA reads TGCAGCGTTGTGCCAGGCCAGGCTGCTTTCTTT.

V and J are TRBV7-9 and TRBJ2-1; 9 bases match TRBD2. Germline assignment: CDR1 SEHNR and CDR2 FQNEAQ (reference sequence). J was trimmed by 3 bases and V by 1 base; bases with no gene match: 4. CDR3 length: 16 residues. DNA for the CDR3: TGTGCCAGCAGCTTAGATAGTAGCGGGGGCTACAATGAGCAGTTCTTC. It yields the protein CASSLDSSGGYNEQFF. Together with reference TRBV7-9 and TRBJ2-1, the CDR3 gives the full variable domain: DTGVSQNPRHKITKRGQNVTFRCDPISEHNRLYWYRQTLGQGPEFLTYFQNEAQLEKSRLLSDRFSAERPKGSFSTLEIQRTEQGDSAMYLCASSLDSSGGYNEQFFGPGTRLTVL.